A selection of T cell receptor beta chains follows, all from one sample in a study of regulatory T cells in long-lasting Graves disease. TCRdb reanalysed the multiplex PCR reads using MiXCR and keeps one entry per CDR3 protein. The sample records hundreds of thousands of distinct CDR3 sequences, roughly 14% being singletons. The data were also submitted as part of a second study, on T cells in Graves' hyperthyroidism and ophthalmopathy.

Sequencing used peripheral blood mononuclear cells (PBMCs), obtained at new diagnosis, from a patient treated with antithyroid drugs. All receptors derive from a man aged 30 to 39 with Graves disease. CDR3s include the opening cysteine and the closing phenylalanine or tryptophan. D genes are given only for firm matches. Not all rows give a size; the values are once, few, many and, for expanded clones, a class.

many	-	TRBV7-9	TRBJ1-5	CASSPGQNNQPQHF	TGTGCCAGCAGCCCAGGACAGAACAATCAGCCCCAGCATTTT
many	-	TRBV5-6	TRBJ2-7	CASSLGGGQPYEQYF	TGTGCCAGCAGCTTGGGTGGGGGCCAGCCCTACGAGCAGTACTTC
many	TRBD1	TRBV28	TRBJ2-7	CASSSYRDRQSEQYF	TGTGCCAGCAGTTCGTACCGGGACAGACAAAGCGAGCAGTACTTC
-	TRBD1	TRBV29-1	TRBJ2-2	CSVDNRGTGELFF	TGCAGCGTTGATAACAGGGGAACCGGGGAGCTGTTTTTT
many	TRBD1	TRBV12-3/TRBV12-4	TRBJ1-4	CASRRDRGKKLFF	TGTGCCAGCAGAAGGGACAGGGGAAAAAAACTGTTTTTT
many	-	TRBV10-1	TRBJ2-5	CASSESIQETQYF	TGCGCCAGCAGTGAGTCAATCCAAGAGACCCAGTACTTC
few	-	TRBV6-2/TRBV6-3	TRBJ1-6	CASSSLASGLGSPLHF	TGTGCCAGCAGTTCCTTGGCGTCGGGGTTGGGTTCACCCCTCCACTTT
many	TRBD2	TRBV12-3/TRBV12-4	TRBJ2-3	CASSFLWGGRVDTQYF	TGTGCCAGCAGTTTCCTCTGGGGCGGGAGGGTAGATACGCAGTATTTT
-	-	TRBV27	TRBJ2-5	CASGSPPRETQYF	TGTGCCAGCGGTTCCCCACCCCGAGAGACCCAGTACTTC
many	TRBD1	TRBV30	TRBJ1-1	CAWSHRTGQPNTEAFF	TGTGCCTGGAGTCACCGGACAGGGCAGCCCAACACTGAAGCTTTCTTT
few	-	TRBV12-5	TRBJ2-7	CASGYPTGYPYEQYF	TGTGCTAGTGGCTACCCCACAGGGTATCCCTACGAGCAGTACTTC
many	-	TRBV28	TRBJ2-5	CASSSPSTRRRETQYF	TGTGCCAGCAGTTCACCTTCGACAAGAAGAAGGGAGACCCAGTACTTC
many	-	TRBV12-3/TRBV12-4	TRBJ1-2	CASRLEGRSYGYTF	TGTGCCAGCAGGCTGGAGGGGCGGAGCTATGGCTACACCTTC
many	-	TRBV19	TRBJ2-3	CASSIGVSTDTQYF	TGTGCCAGTAGTATCGGGGTGAGCACAGATACGCAGTATTTT
many	TRBD1	TRBV20-1	TRBJ2-2	CSARLNRGRNGELFF	TGCAGTGCTAGACTAAACAGGGGGCGCAACGGGGAGCTGTTTTTT
-	TRBD1	TRBV7-2	TRBJ2-7	CVSSRDRSSYERYF	TGTGTCAGCAGCCGGGACAGGAGTTCCTACGAGCGGTACTTC
few	-	TRBV7-9	TRBJ1-4	CASSLGADQSEKLFF	TGTGCCAGCAGCTTAGGTGCGGACCAGTCTGAAAAACTGTTTTTT
many	TRBD2	TRBV27	TRBJ2-1	CASSYRGGLRNEQFF	TGTGCCAGCAGTTACCGCGGGGGGCTAAGGAATGAGCAGTTCTTC
many	-	TRBV27	TRBJ1-2	CASSFLGANYGYTF	TGTGCCAGCAGTTTCCTAGGAGCTAACTATGGCTACACCTTC
many	-	TRBV15	TRBJ2-1	CATGEGGYNEQFF	TGTGCCACAGGAGAAGGGGGTTACAATGAGCAGTTCTTC
few	-	TRBV12-5	TRBJ2-7	CASGLRTEFSYEQYF	TGTGCTAGTGGTTTGAGGACAGAATTTTCCTACGAGCAGTACTTC
-	TRBD1	TRBV10-1	TRBJ1-5	CASSETGTGTQPQHF	TGCGCCAGCAGTGAGACCGGGACAGGGACTCAGCCCCAGCATTTT
many	TRBD2	TRBV6-1	TRBJ2-1	CASSRTGTSYNEQFF	TGTGCCAGCAGTCGCACCGGGACTAGTTACAATGAGCAGTTCTTC
few	-	TRBV29-1	TRBJ2-7	CSAKCDGDEQYF	TGCAGCGCCAAGTGCGATGGGGACGAGCAGTACTTC